This T cell receptor (beta chain) came from a study of CD8 T cells in ankylosing spondylitis. This CDR3 is built from 14 residues. Trimming shortened V by 0 bases and J by 1 base, and 7 bases separated the two germline ends. The germline gives CDR1 SGHRS, CDR2 YFSETQ. Study-wide results and caveats: A TCR beta motif of eight highly homologous variants appeared characteristic of ankylosing spondylitis blood. Clones linked with disease were CD8+ and fairly uncommon in the peripheral blood.

One entry per CDR3 protein, called by TCRdb with MiXCR from the 5' RACE reads. Of about 450,000 distinct CDR3 sequences detected, roughly 25% appear once; the ten largest clones hold roughly 1%. This clonotype showed up just a few times. Antigen: not known. The chain combines TRBV5-1 with TRBJ2-5; D possibly corresponds to TRBD1 (6 bases). The sample was blood, either unsorted or a sorted T cell fraction (not recorded which). The sequence derives from a male donor with ankylosing spondylitis. The CDR3 reads CASSLGQVQETQYF. In nucleotides, the CDR3 is TGCGCCAGCAGCTTGGGACAGGTCCAAGAGACCCAGTACTTC.